The source of this TCR beta chain is a study of monozygotic twins with inflammatory bowel disease (dated by TCRdb to the late 2010s). Background for the entire study: The complete study included about 28 monozygotic twin pairs: 19 IBD-discordant Danish pairs and nine German pairs, of which four were IBD-concordant and five were IBD-discordant. Each individual had, on average, about 151 000 unique TCRalpha sequences and 181 000 unique TCRbeta sequences available for analysis. Within discordant pairs, disease-associated traits were sought mainly by comparing IBD patients with their genetically identical healthy co-twins.

The library relied on 5' RACE. For each TCR library, roughly 3,600 ng of total RNA was used. cDNA was synthesized with SMARTScribe reverse transcriptase in eight separate reactions per sample. Unique molecular identifiers containing a 6-nucleotide sample barcode were introduced through template switching during cDNA synthesis. TCRalpha and TCRbeta cDNA was amplified in two nested PCRs of around 15 and 10 cycles, and bead purification was carried out after each PCR. Before amplification, the cDNA was both treated with uracil DNA-glycosylase and purified with the QIAquick PCR purification kit. The second PCR was the step at which Illumina TruSeq-compatible adapters and sample-specific barcodes were added. TapeStation and Qubit were used to check library quality and concentration, and 5 to 6.5 ng of each library was pooled. The pooled libraries were sequenced with 2 x 100 bp reads and custom sequencing primers on an Illumina HiSeq2500 single-index Rapid Run. As for how the authors treated the data: MiGEC version 1.2.6 was used for UMI-based consensus assembly to correct PCR and sequencing errors. V(D)J alignment, clonotype assembly and CDR3 extraction were performed with MiXCR version 2.1.1. To normalise gene usage, clonotype sharing and MAIT/NKT TCR abundance, the analysis used the top 1000, 10 000 and 20 000 clonotypes per sample. After downsampling to 27 000 UMIs, diversity was calculated as the inverse Simpson index using the vegan R package. Statistical testing used paired Mann-Whitney U tests on the discordant twin pairs and applied Benjamini-Hochberg correction for multiple testing. The reads underwent TCRdb reprocessing, giving one record for each CDR3 protein sequence and no DNA. These V and J calls rely on TCRdb rather than the paper's analysis. The sample has about 450,000 distinct CDR3 sequences on record. The top ten clonotypes cover 2% to 2.5% of the sample.

From each donor, an approximately 2.4 ml peripheral blood sample was collected into PAXgene tubes and kept at -80 degrees C. Total RNA was isolated from whole blood with the PAXgene blood miRNA kit on an automated QIAcube, without T cell sorting. Peripheral blood from monozygotic twin pairs concordant or discordant for inflammatory bowel disease was subjected to deep TCRalpha and TCRbeta repertoire profiling with unique molecular barcoding. For every twin pair, smoking habits were documented, and each individual was categorised as a current, former or never smoker. Broader findings and caveats from the paper: Because patients received different immunosuppressive treatments, the repertoires may have picked up extra background noise and variability between individuals. IBD patients shared fewer clonotypes with other individuals than healthy twins did, most markedly in patients showing signs of disease activity. Concordant and discordant twins showed no difference in repertoire similarity, possibly because of limited statistical power. The analysis was unable to tell apart different T cell subtypes. Measured by the inverse Simpson index, TCRbeta repertoire diversity was lower in IBD patients than in their healthy co-twins. The results gave no support for a single strong signal or clonotype linked to IBD.

CDR1 SGHTA and CDR2 FQGNSA were looked up in the germline V gene. Reading from cysteine to phenylalanine, the CDR3 counts 15 amino acids. The DNA is unrecorded. In the case of this clonotype: The antigen it binds to is not known.

The chain is made from TRBV7-2 and TRBJ2-7; TCRdb's assignment of TRBD1 cannot be checked, as there is no DNA. The sequence was collected from a human donor with ulcerative colitis or Crohn's disease, or a healthy co-twin of an affected twin (not recorded which). Sequenced material: blood. The encoded CDR3 is CASSLVAGAGDEQYF.